Shown below are 2 T cell receptor beta chains from a single sample sequenced in a study of blood T cell repertoires in COVID-19. Libraries were prepared by immunoSEQ multiplex PCR; TCRdb keeps only in-frame clonotypes and omits some of them. The sample lists over 200,000 clones; around 90% were seen once. Sequenced sample: peripheral blood. These TCRs come from a man in his sixties who had recovered from COVID-19.

In this sample, this clone turned up once. The chain combines TRBV6-6 with TRBJ1-1, with D maybe TRBD1 (5 bases). V lost 2 bases to trimming and J lost 7 bases, with 20 bases between them. Germline values: CDR1 MNHNY, CDR2 SVGAGI (reference sequence). CDR3 length equals 16 residues. The CDR3 protein is CASSYPGGPQGGEAFF. DNA of the CDR3: TGTGCCAGCAGTTACCCCGGGGGACCACAAGGCGGTGAAGCTTTCTTT.

The chain uses TRBV5-1 and TRBJ2-2; a weak D match, TRBD1 (6 bases). The CDR3 has 16 residues. Trimming shortened V by 2 bases and J by 4 bases, and 15 bases separated the two germline ends. CDR1 is SGHRS and CDR2 is YFSETQ in the germline V gene. The chain's CDR3 is CASSFRPGVSTGELFF. CDR3 DNA sequence: TGCGCCAGCAGCTTTCGGCCAGGGGTTAGCACCGGGGAGCTGTTTTTT.